The entry that follows covers one TCR beta chain sequence. The antigen it recognizes is unknown. No much larger clonotype is one base removed from it; base qualities were not supplied. Reading from cysteine to phenylalanine, the CDR3 counts 15 amino acids. The sequence is cut down to CDR3 DNA, 45 bases in frame from base 1. Based on the germline V gene, the CDR1 and CDR2 sequences are SGHRS and YFSETQ. V sheds 3 bases and J sheds 2 bases, leaving 13 bases between their ends. These data originate in a study of blood T cell repertoires in COVID-19 (dated by TCRdb to the early 2020s). Study-wide context: Samples covering the acute and convalescent phases of COVID-19 were provided by collaborators in the United States, Italy and Spain. The prospective study material was composed of cDNA or gDNA derived from T cells, B-cell-depleted T cells, or PBMCs. Subjects who had been exposed to COVID-19, were actively infected with it, or had recovered from it provided the deeply sampled blood TCRbeta repertoires that made up the dataset. A freely available public database, intended as a resource for researchers studying the immune response to SARS-CoV-2, is where the repertoires were released. Samples were obtained from the ongoing ImmuneRACE study (first 160 participants) and from about 1,300 subjects provided by 6 global collaborators. A de-identified subject ID, COVID-19 status, age in years and sex were almost always included in the sample metadata. Where available, HLA class I and class II types were obtained from metadata supplied by the sample provider rather than from assay-based typing. Results and caveats for the whole study, not just this receptor: The amount of clinical and demographic metadata varied by source and participant and was provided uncurated.

The immunoSEQ Assay, a bias-controlled multiplex PCR, was used to amplify TCRbeta CDR3 regions from genomic DNA. As for the original processing: Nucleated cell counts per sample were estimated from amplification of reference gene primers within the assay. To quantify the absolute abundance of each unique TCRbeta CDR3 rearrangement, sequence reads were collapsed and filtered. For each sample, productive Simpson clonality was calculated as the square root of Simpson's diversity index over productive rearrangements. What TCRdb holds here is the immuneACCESS table cut down to in-frame rearrangements. Part of the clones is not present; checked against another copy, under half of the missing clones reflect an unresolved V gene, and the others are unexplained. The V and J calls and clone size are taken from that table; D and trimming were inferred from the DNA. The sample has about 82,000 clones on record, around 82% of them singletons. Jointly, the top ten make up about a third of the sample.

In Seattle, one collaborating source enrolled patients while the infection was active and tracked those patients longitudinally over the course of disease. The collaborating institutions used their own protocols to collect whole blood in K2EDTA tubes. Collaborator samples were shipped for TCRbeta analysis as frozen whole blood, isolated PBMCs, or DNA extracted from either sample type. The sample comprised peripheral blood. The TCR comes from a man in his sixties with COVID-19, enrolled during active disease. Recombination joined TRBV5-1 with TRBJ2-3; TRBD1 is a weak D gene call, 7 bases matching. CDR3 loop: CASSSGGTVTDTQYF. The DNA sequence is TGCGCCAGCAGCTCAGGCGGGACAGTCACAGATACGCAGTATTTT.